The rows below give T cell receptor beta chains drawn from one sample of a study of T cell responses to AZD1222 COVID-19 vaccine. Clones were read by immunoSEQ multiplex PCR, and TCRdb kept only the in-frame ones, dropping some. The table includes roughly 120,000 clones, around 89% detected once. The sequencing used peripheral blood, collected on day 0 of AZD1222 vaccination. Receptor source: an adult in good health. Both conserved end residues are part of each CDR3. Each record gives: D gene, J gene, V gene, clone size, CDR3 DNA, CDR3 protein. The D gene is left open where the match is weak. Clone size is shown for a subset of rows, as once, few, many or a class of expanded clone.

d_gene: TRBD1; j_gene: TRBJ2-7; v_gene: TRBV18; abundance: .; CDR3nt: TGTGCCAGCTCACCTCAGGGGGCCGGGGAGCAGTACTTC; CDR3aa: CASSPQGAGEQYF
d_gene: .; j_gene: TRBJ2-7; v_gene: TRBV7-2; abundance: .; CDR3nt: TGTGCCAGCAGCTTGTTGGCAACGGGATCCGAGCAGTACTTC; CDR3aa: CASSLLATGSEQYF
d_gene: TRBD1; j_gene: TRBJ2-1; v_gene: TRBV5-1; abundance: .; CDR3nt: TGCGCCAGCAGCCTTACAGGGGGCGACTACAATGAGCAGTTCTTC; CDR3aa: CASSLTGGDYNEQFF
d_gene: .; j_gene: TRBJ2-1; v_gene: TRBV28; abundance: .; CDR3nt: TGTGCCAGCAGTTTAGGCTACAATGAGCAGTTCTTC; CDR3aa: CASSLGYNEQFF
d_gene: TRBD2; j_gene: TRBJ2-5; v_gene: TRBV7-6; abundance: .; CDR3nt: TGTGCCAGCAGCTTAGGGGGAGGGGAGACCCAGTACTTC; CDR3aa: CASSLGGGETQYF
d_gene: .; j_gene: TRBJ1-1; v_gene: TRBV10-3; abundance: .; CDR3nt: TGTGCCATCAGTGGAGAAGTAGGGGTTATCGCTGAAGCTTTCTTT; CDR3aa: CAISGEVGVIAEAFF
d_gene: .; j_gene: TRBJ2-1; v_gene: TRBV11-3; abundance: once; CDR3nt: TGTGCCAGCAGCCCCCAGGCGGGTGGATCCTACAATGAGCAGTTCTTC; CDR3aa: CASSPQAGGSYNEQFF
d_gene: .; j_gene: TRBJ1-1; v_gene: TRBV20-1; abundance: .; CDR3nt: TGCAGCGCGGGTACGCCTCGTGAAGCTTTCTTT; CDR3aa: CSAGTPREAFF
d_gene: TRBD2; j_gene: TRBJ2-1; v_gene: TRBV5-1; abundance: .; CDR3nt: TGCGCCAGCAGCGCTAATAGCGGGGAGGGTGCCAATGAGCAGTTCTTC; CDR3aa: CASSANSGEGANEQFF
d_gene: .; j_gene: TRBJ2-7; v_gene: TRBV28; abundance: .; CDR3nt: TGTGCCAGCAGCCTGGGAGGGGGACTCTCCGAGCAGTACTTC; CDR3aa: CASSLGGGLSEQYF
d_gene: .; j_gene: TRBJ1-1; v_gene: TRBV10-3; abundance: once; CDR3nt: TGTGCCATCAGCGTACAGGGGAACACTGAAGCTTTCTTT; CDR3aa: CAISVQGNTEAFF
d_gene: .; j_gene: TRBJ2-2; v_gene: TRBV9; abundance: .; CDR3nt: TGTGCCAGCAGCTATCTGACCTCCGGGGAGCTGTTTTTT; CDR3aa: CASSYLTSGELFF
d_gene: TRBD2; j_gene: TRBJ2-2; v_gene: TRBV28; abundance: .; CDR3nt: TGTGCCAGCAGTTTCGATCGGCTAGCGGGAGCGAGGACCGGGGAGCTGTTTTTT; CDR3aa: CASSFDRLAGARTGELFF
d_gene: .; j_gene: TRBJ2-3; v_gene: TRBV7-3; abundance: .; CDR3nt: TGTGCCAGCAGCTTAACTTCGGGAACAGATACGCAGTATTTT; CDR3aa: CASSLTSGTDTQYF
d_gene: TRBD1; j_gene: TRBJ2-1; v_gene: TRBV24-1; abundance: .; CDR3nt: TGTGCCACCAGTGATTTAGGGGGCGCTCGGAATGAGCAGTTCTTC; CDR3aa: CATSDLGGARNEQFF
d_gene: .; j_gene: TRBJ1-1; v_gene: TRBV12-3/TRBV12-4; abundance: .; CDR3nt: TGTGCCAGCAGTTTAGCAGGGGACACTGAAGCTTTCTTT; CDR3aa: CASSLAGDTEAFF
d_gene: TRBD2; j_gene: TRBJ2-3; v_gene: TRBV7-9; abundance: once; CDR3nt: TGTGCCAGCAGCTTAGATCGGCTAGCGGGGCCGACAGATACGCAGTATTTT; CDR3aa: CASSLDRLAGPTDTQYF
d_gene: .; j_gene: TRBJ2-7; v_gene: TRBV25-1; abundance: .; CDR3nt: TGTGCCAGTGGGGGGGACAGATACTACGAGCAGTACTTC; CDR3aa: CASGGDRYYEQYF
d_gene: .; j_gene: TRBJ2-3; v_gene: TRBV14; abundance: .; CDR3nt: TGTGCCAGCAGCCAGAAACAGGGTTCAGATACGCAGTATTTT; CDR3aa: CASSQKQGSDTQYF
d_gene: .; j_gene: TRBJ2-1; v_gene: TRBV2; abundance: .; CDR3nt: TGTGCCAGCAGTGAAGCGAGGGCTGGCAATGAGCAGTTCTTC; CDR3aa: CASSEARAGNEQFF
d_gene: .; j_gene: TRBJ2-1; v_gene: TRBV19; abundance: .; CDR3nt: TGTGCCAGTAGTATTGGGGCCACCCACAATGAGCAGTTCTTC; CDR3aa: CASSIGATHNEQFF
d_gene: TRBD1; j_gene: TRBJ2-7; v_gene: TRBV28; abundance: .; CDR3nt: TGTGCCAGCAGTTCGGGACAGGCTCCCTACGAGCAGTACTTC; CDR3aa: CASSSGQAPYEQYF
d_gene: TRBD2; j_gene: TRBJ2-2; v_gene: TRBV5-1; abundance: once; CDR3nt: TGCGCCAGCAGTGGGACTAGCGGACTCCCGAACACCGGGGAGCTGTTTTTT; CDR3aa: CASSGTSGLPNTGELFF
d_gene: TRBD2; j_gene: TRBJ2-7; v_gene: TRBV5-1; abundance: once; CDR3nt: TGCGCCAGCAGCCGGGGGGGAAGCGGACCTAGACACGAGCAGTACTTC; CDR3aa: CASSRGGSGPRHEQYF
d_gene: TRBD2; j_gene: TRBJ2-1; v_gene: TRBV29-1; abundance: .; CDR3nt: TGCAGCCACGGGAGCGGGAGCGGCAATGAGCAGTTCTTC; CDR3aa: CSHGSGSGNEQFF
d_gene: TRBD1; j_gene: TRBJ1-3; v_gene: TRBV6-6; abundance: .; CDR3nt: TGTGCCAGCAGTCAAAGACAGGGGGCTTCTATTGGAAACACCATATATTTT; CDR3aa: CASSQRQGASIGNTIYF
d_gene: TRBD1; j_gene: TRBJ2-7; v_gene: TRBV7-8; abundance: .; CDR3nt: TGTGCCAGCAGCCGAGGGACAGGGTATAAGTACGAGCAGTACTTC; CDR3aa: CASSRGTGYKYEQYF
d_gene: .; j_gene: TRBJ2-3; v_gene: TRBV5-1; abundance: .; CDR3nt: TGCGCCAGCAGCTTTGGGGGTTTCAGCACAGATACGCAGTATTTT; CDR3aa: CASSFGGFSTDTQYF
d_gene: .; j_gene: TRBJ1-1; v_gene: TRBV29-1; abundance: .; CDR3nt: TGCAGCGTCAGGGCAGGGTTGAACACTGAAGCTTTCTTT; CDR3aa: CSVRAGLNTEAFF
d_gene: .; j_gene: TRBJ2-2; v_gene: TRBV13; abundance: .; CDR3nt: TGTGCCAGCAGCTTACTTGTACAGGGTATAAACACCGGGGAGCTGTTTTTT; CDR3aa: CASSLLVQGINTGELFF
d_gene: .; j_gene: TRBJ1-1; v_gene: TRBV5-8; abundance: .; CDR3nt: TGTGCCAGCAGCTTGGGGGCGGGGCTGAACACTGAAGCTTTCTTT; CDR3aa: CASSLGAGLNTEAFF
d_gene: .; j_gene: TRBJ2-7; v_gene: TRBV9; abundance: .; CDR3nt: TGTGCCAGCAGCGTAGGAGGTGACTACGAGCAGTACTTC; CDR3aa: CASSVGGDYEQYF
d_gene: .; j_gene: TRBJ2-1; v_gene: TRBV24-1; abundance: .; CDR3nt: TGTGCCACCAGTGGGGGGGCTCCCTACAATGAGCAGTTCTTC; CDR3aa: CATSGGAPYNEQFF
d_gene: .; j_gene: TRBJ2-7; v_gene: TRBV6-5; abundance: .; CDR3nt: TGTGCCAGCAGAGGCACCTACGAGCAGTACTTC; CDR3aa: CASRGTYEQYF
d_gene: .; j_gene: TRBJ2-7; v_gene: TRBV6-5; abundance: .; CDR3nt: TGTGCCAGCAGTACTCGGGGGCCCCTACTCTCCGAGCAGTACTTC; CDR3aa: CASSTRGPLLSEQYF
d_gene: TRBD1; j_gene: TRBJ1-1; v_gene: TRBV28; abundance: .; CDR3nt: TGTGCCACTTTCCCGGGACAGCGGTTGACTGAAGCTTTCTTT; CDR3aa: CATFPGQRLTEAFF
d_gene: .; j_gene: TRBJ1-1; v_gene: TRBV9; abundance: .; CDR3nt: TGTGCCAGCAGCGTAGCTGGGGGCCAGGGTGACACTGAAGCTTTCTTT; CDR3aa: CASSVAGGQGDTEAFF
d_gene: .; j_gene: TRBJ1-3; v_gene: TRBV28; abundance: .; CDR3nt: TGTGCCAGCACACTCCGACTGAGGGGTCTTTTGTCTGGAAACACCATATATTTT; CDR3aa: CASTLRLRGLLSGNTIYF
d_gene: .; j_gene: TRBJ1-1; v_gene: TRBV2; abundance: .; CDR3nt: TGTGCCAGCAGTGTTGCAGAGATGAACACTGAAGCTTTCTTT; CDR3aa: CASSVAEMNTEAFF
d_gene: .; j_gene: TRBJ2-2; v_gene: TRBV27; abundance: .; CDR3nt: TGTGCCAGCAGTTTATCGCGGGCGGCTACCGGGGAGCTGTTTTTT; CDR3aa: CASSLSRAATGELFF
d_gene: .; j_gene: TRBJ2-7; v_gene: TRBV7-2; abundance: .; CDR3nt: TGTGCCAGCTCCCCAGGTCCTCTCTACGAGCAGTACTTC; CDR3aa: CASSPGPLYEQYF
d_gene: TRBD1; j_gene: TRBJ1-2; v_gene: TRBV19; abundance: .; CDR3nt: TGTGCCAGTACCAAATCGGGACAGGCTTTCTATGGCTACACCTTC; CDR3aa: CASTKSGQAFYGYTF
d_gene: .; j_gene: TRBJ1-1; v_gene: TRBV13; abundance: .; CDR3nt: TGTGCCAGCAGCTTAGGGGACACTGAAGCTTTCTTT; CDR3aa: CASSLGDTEAFF
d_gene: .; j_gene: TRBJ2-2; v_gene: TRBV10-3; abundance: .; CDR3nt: TGTGCCATCTGGCCGGGGCAGAACACCGGGGAGCTGTTTTTT; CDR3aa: CAIWPGQNTGELFF
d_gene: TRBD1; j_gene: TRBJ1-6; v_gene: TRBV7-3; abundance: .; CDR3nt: TGTGCCAGCAGCTTACAGGGGGCAAATTCACCCCTCCACTTT; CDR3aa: CASSLQGANSPLHF
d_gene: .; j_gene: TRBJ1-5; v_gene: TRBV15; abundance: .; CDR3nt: TGTGCCACCAGCGGCGTACATCAGCCCCAGCATTTT; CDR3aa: CATSGVHQPQHF
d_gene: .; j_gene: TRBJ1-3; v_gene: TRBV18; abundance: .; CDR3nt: TGTGCCAGCTCACCACCGGCCGGAAACACCATATATTTT; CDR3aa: CASSPPAGNTIYF
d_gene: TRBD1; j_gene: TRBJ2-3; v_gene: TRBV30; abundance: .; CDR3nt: TGTGCCTGGAATATTCGGGGACAGGGCACAGATACGCAGTATTTT; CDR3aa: CAWNIRGQGTDTQYF
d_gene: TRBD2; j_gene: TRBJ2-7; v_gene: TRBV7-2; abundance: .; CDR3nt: TGTGCCAGCAGCTTGACTAGCGGGGGTGTCAGCTACGAGCAGTACTTC; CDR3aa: CASSLTSGGVSYEQYF
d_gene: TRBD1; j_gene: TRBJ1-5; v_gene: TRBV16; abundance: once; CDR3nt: TGTGCCAGCAGCTTCAGGGGGGGGTTTCAGCCCCAGCATTTT; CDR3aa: CASSFRGGFQPQHF
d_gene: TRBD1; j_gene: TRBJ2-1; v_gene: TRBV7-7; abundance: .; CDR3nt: TGTGCTAGCAGCTTAGGGGACAGGGTCAACAATGAGCAGTTCTTC; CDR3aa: CASSLGDRVNNEQFF
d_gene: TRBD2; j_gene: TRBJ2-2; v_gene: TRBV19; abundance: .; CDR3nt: TGTGCCAGTAGTCTGCTAGCGGGCACGGTGGCCGGGGAGCTGTTTTTT; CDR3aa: CASSLLAGTVAGELFF
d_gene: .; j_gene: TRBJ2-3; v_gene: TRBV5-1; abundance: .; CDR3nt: TGCGCCAGCAGCTTGTGGCAGGTTGGGGATACGCAGTATTTT; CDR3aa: CASSLWQVGDTQYF
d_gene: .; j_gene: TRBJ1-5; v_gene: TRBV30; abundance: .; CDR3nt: TGTGCCTGGAGCACCCAGGAGACAGGAGGTCAGCCCCAGCATTTT; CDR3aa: CAWSTQETGGQPQHF
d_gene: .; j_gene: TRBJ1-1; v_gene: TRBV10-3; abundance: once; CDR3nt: TGTGCCATCAGGGAGGCAGGCACTGAAGCTTTCTTT; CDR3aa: CAIREAGTEAFF
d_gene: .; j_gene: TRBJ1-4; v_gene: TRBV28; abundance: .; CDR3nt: TGTGCCAGCAGTTTAGGGGCCCAAGGAAAGTGGAAACTGTTTTTT; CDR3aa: CASSLGAQGKWKLFF
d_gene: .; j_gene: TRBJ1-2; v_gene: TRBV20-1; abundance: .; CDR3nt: TGCAGTGCTAGCACAGGTTATGGCTACACCTTC; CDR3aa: CSASTGYGYTF
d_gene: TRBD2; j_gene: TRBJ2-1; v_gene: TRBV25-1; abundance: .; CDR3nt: TGTGCCAGCAGTGTGACTAGCGGGGGTGAAACGGGGAGCAATGAGCAGTTCTTC; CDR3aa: CASSVTSGGETGSNEQFF
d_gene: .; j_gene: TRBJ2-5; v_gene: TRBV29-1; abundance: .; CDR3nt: TGCAGCGTTGGGGGCACAGAGACCCAGTACTTC; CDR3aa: CSVGGTETQYF
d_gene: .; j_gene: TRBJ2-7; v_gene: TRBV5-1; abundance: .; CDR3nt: TGCGCCAGCAGCGTGCAAATCTCTGGGGTCCCCTACGAGCAGTACTTC; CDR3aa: CASSVQISGVPYEQYF